The 29 T cell receptor beta chains below were found in one sample sequenced in a study of blood T cells in healthy people across ages. Then a second PCR, running about 6 to 12 cycles, was carried out with a sample-barcoded 5' primer and a J-beta primer mix. Via MiXCR, TCRdb re-called the 5' RACE reads, giving one row per CDR3 protein. The sample yields 1 million to 1.2 million distinct CDR3 sequences, around two fifths seen once. Specimen: blood. The receptor source for this set is a man between 18 and 29 years old in good health.

This rearrangement joins TRBV6-6 to TRBJ2-7, with no clear D. In germline, CDR1 is MNHNY, CDR2 SVGAGI (reference sequence). V lost 2 bases, J lost 3 bases, and 8 bases lay in between. The CDR3 is 13 amino acids. CDR3 DNA sequence: TGTGCCAGCAGTTACGCAGCTGGCTACGAGCAGTACTTC. It specifies CASSYAAGYEQYF.

V gene TRBV4-3 combines with J gene TRBJ2-1, with D tentatively TRBD1 or TRBD2 (6 bases each). V gave up 4 bases and J gave up 9 bases, with 13 bases separating them. The germline V gene has CDR1 LGHNA and CDR2 YSLEER. CDR3 size: 13 residues. The CDR3 sequence is CASSLGGLSEQFF. The CDR3, as DNA: TGCGCCAGCAGCCTAGGGGGGCTATCTGAGCAGTTCTTC.

This clonotype showed up just a few times. The rearrangement joins TRBV5-5 to TRBJ1-4; D perhaps matches TRBD1 (6 bases). The germline V gene has CDR1 SGHKS and CDR2 YYEKEE (reference sequence). V was pared by 2 bases and J by 5 bases, with 16 bases between. This CDR3 comprises 16 residues. In DNA, the CDR3 is TGTGCCAGCAGCTTCCTACCTACAGGGAGAAATGAAAAACTGTTTTTT. Protein: CASSFLPTGRNEKLFF.

This clonotype has just a few counts. The chain joins TRBV16 to TRBJ1-2; D is undetermined. The CDR3 totals 15 residues. V lost 2 bases and J lost 5, with 15 bases in between. CDR1 and CDR2 (germline): KGHSY, FQNENV. The CDR3 DNA is TGTGCCAGCAGCCAAATGGTAGACCGAGCTTATGGCTACACCTTC. This codes for CASSQMVDRAYGYTF.

The gene calls are TRBV2 and TRBJ1-2; D remains ambiguous. Germline assignment: CDR1 SNHLY and CDR2 FYNNEI. With 4 bases removed from V and 4 bases from J, the gap between germline ends came to 7 bases. The CDR3 totals 12 residues. CDR3: CASSGTIYGYTF. The CDR3, as DNA: TGTGCCAGCAGTGGCACGATCTATGGCTACACCTTC.

The chain couples TRBV6-5 to TRBJ1-4, with unresolved D. The germline CDR1 and CDR2 sequences are MNHEY and SVGAGI. This CDR3 spans 15 amino acids. Trimming took off 0 bases at V and 7 bases at J, with 12 bases between the two ends. The CDR3 loop is CASSYSPESSEKLFF. CDR3 DNA: TGTGCCAGCAGTTACTCTCCCGAGTCCAGTGAAAAACTGTTTTTT.

V is TRBV21-1 and J is TRBJ2-3; TRBD1, the D gene given by the table, was not confirmed from the DNA. TRBV21-1 is annotated as a pseudogene. CDR3 length: 17 amino acids. The CDR3 sequence is CASSKPRTGPSTDTQYF. The CDR3 DNA reads as TGTGCCAGCAGCAAACCGCGGACAGGCCCCAGCACAGATACGCAGTATTTT.

This clonotype was seen a handful of times. The chain carries TRBV25-1 and TRBJ2-1; 7 nucleotides line up with TRBD1. The CDR3 extends over 14 amino acids. V lost 4 bases and J lost 5; bases outside the gene matches: 5. Germline V gene sequence: CDR1 MGHDK, CDR2 SYGVNS. Here the CDR3 reads CASSVQGIHNEQFF. CDR3 coding DNA: TGTGCCAGCAGTGTACAGGGGATTCACAATGAGCAGTTCTTC.

This clonotype was seen a handful of times. CDR3 sequence (DNA): TGTGCCAGCAGCCCCATCGCTGGGCCTATCGAGAACACCATATATTTT. Its protein product is CASSPIAGPIENTIYF. The chain joins TRBV7-9 to TRBJ1-3; D gene ambiguous. There are 16 residues in the CDR3. V lost 5 bases, J lost 7 bases, and 21 bases lay in between. Germline lookup yields CDR1 SEHNR and CDR2 FQNEAQ (reference sequence).

This clonotype was observed many times. The chain carries TRBV29-1 and TRBJ2-3; tentatively, D is TRBD1 or TRBD2 (5 bases each). Germline V CDR1 and CDR2: SQVTM, ANQGSEA. The V gene lost 6 bases and the J gene lost 6 bases, with 10 bases spanning the gap. The CDR3 has 11 amino acids. CDR3 nucleotide sequence: TGCAGCGTATGGTGGGGGGATACGCAGTATTTT. Translation gives CSVWWGDTQYF.

This chain joins TRBV27 and TRBJ2-2; D is ambiguous. The V gene's germline CDR1 is MNHEY and CDR2 SMNVEV (reference sequence). This CDR3 region has 17 residues. V gave up 6 bases and J gave up 1 base, with 18 bases separating them. The CDR3 DNA reads as TGTGCCAGCAGCCCTACCGCCAAAGCTATGAACACCGGGGAGCTGTTTTTT. Its translation is CASSPTAKAMNTGELFF.

This clonotype appeared a few times. The chain joins TRBV5-5 to TRBJ2-1; 7 nucleotides line up with TRBD2. This CDR3 has 15 amino acids. V lost 5 bases, J lost 0 bases, and 5 bases stayed unmatched. In germline, CDR1 is SGHKS, CDR2 YYEKEE (reference sequence). CDR3 in DNA: TGTGCCAGCAGAACCCCGGGGGGCTCCTACAATGAGCAGTTCTTC. This encodes CASRTPGGSYNEQFF.

V and J are TRBV5-1 and TRBJ1-2; D is ambiguous. Germline V lookup: CDR1 SGHRS, CDR2 YFSETQ. The CDR3 contains 14 residues. V lost 0 bases and J 7 bases, leaving 13 bases between the germline ends. CDR3 sequence (DNA): TGCGCCAGCAGCTTGGAAGCTCCCACAGCTGGCTACACCTTC. It encodes CASSLEAPTAGYTF.

As for this clonotype: At one end the junction does not follow the germline gene, possibly because of a read error. V gene TRBV9 combines with J gene TRBJ2-3; D is uncertain. The length of the CDR3 is 14 residues. Germline assignment: CDR1 SGDLS and CDR2 YYNGEE. The CDR3 region is CVSSVAMGSDTQYF. The CDR3 DNA is TGTGTCAGCAGCGTAGCTATGGGTTCAGATACGCAGTATTTT.

This clonotype has a handful of counts. The chain recombines TRBV6-5 with TRBJ1-1, with D uncertain. The germline V gene encodes CDR1 MNHEY and CDR2 SVGAGI. CDR3 length equals 13 residues. With 6 bases removed from V and 8 bases from J, the gap between germline ends came to 16 bases. The CDR3 sequence: CASSASGIGEAFF. DNA for the CDR3: TGTGCCAGCAGCGCCTCTGGCATAGGGGAAGCTTTCTTT.

Comments on this clonotype: One end of the junction varies from germline; a read error may be responsible. The gene calls are TRBV4-1 and TRBJ2-3; D assignment may be TRBD1 or TRBD2 (5 bases each). The CDR3 covers 17 residues. The V gene's germline CDR1 is MGHRA and CDR2 YSYEKL. This CDR3 is CVSSHLGRGPAEDTQYF. CDR3 nucleotides: TGCGTCAGCAGCCACCTAGGCCGGGGACCAGCGGAGGATACGCAGTATTTT.

Of note for this clonotype: Possible read error: a much larger clone is one base away. V gene TRBV28 combines with J gene TRBJ2-1; D is ambiguous. This CDR3 contains 11 residues. The germline V gene encodes CDR1 MDHEN and CDR2 SYDVKM. V lost 3 bases and J lost 7, with 4 bases in between. The CDR3 here is CASSFQNEQFF. CDR3 coding DNA: TGTGCCAGCAGTTTTCAGAATGAGCAGTTCTTC.

This sequence joins TRBV20-1 and TRBJ2-3; TRBD1 matches at 8 bases. Unmatched junction bases numbered 12, after V lost 6 bases and J lost 1 base. Germline CDR1 is DFQATT and CDR2 is SNEGSKA (reference sequence). There are 16 residues in the CDR3. This CDR3 reads CSASQGAGWGTDTQYF. Written as DNA, the CDR3 is TGCAGTGCGAGTCAGGGGGCGGGGTGGGGCACAGATACGCAGTATTTT.

The chain combines TRBV4-3 with TRBJ2-7; D is perhaps TRBD2 (5 bases). Germline CDR1 LGHNA, CDR2 YSLEER. The CDR3 extends over 15 amino acids. V dropped 1 base and J dropped 1 base, with 11 bases sitting between them. Here the CDR3 DNA reads TGCGCCAGCAGCCAAGGCGACACGGGGTCCTACGAGCAGTACTTC. This gives the protein CASSQGDTGSYEQYF.

The V gene is TRBV28, the J gene TRBJ2-2; D is ambiguous. Trimming took off 5 bases at V and 5 bases at J, with 15 bases between the two ends. This CDR3 is 15 amino acids long. Germline-derived CDR1 and CDR2 are MDHEN and SYDVKM. The CDR3 DNA sequence: TGTGCCAGCAGTGCCGTATCTGTAGGGACCGGGGAGCTGTTTTTT. Amino acid sequence: CASSAVSVGTGELFF.

This clonotype has just a few counts. The V call is TRBV7-8, the J call TRBJ1-1; D remains ambiguous. With 3 bases removed from V and 1 base from J, the gap between germline ends came to 12 bases. Germline CDR1 is SGHVS and CDR2 is FQNEAQ. The CDR3 is made up of 15 amino acids. CDR3 in amino acids: CASSLPARGNTEAFF. In nucleotides, the CDR3 is TGTGCCAGCAGCTTGCCGGCACGAGGGAACACTGAAGCTTTCTTT.

This clonotype was observed many times. The J gene is TRBJ2-7, the V gene TRBV20-1; 7 bases are shared with TRBD1. This CDR3 has 15 residues. After removal of 3 bases from V and 4 bases from J, the junction contained 12 bases not matched to a gene. Germline values: CDR1 DFQATT, CDR2 SNEGSKA (reference sequence). CDR3 DNA: TGCAGTGCTAGTGCACCGGGACAGAAGGAATACGAGCAGTACTTC. It codes for CSASAPGQKEYEQYF.

J is TRBJ2-3 and V is TRBV7-9; D is perhaps TRBD2 (6 bases). Trimming left V 3 bases short and J 0 bases short, with 13 bases between. The CDR3 has 16 residues. Germline lookup yields CDR1 SEHNR and CDR2 FQNEAQ (reference sequence). CDR3 coding DNA: TGTGCCAGCAGCTTGGAGTCTAGCGTTAGCACAGATACGCAGTATTTT. Residues: CASSLESSVSTDTQYF.

The genes are TRBV10-3 and TRBJ2-7; the match to TRBD1 covers 8 bases. The CDR3 contains 15 residues. V lost 0 bases and J lost 1; bases outside the gene matches: 2. Germline CDR1 reads ENHRY; CDR2 reads SYGVKD. The CDR3 bases are TGTGCCATCAGTGAGTCGGGACAGGTATCCTACGAGCAGTACTTC. Residues: CAISESGQVSYEQYF.

This rearrangement joins TRBV11-2 to TRBJ1-1; the match to TRBD1 covers 7 bases. With V trimmed by 4 bases and J by 0 bases, 11 bases remained unmatched. Germline V lookup: CDR1 SGHAT, CDR2 FQNNGV. The CDR3 length is 17 residues. The CDR3 region is CASSSGTARGLNTEAFF. The DNA for the CDR3 is TGTGCCAGCAGCTCCGGGACAGCAAGGGGCCTGAACACTGAAGCTTTCTTT.

There are a few counts of this clonotype. The chain uses TRBV6-5 and TRBJ2-1; D gene ambiguous. Per the germline V gene, CDR1 is MNHEY and CDR2 is SVGAGI. Trimming shortened V by 6 bases and J by 2 bases, and 17 bases separated the two germline ends. This CDR3 contains 16 residues. CDR3 sequence reads: CASSPNRQLAYNEQFF. The CDR3 coding sequence is TGTGCCAGCAGCCCGAATAGACAATTAGCCTACAATGAGCAGTTCTTC.

The chain employs TRBV5-1 and TRBJ2-5; TRBD2 matches at 8 bases. CDR3 length equals 14 residues. Germline assignment: CDR1 SGHRS and CDR2 YFSETQ. The V segment lost 0 bases and the J segment 11 bases; nucleotides outside the gene matches: 9. CDR3 sequence reads: CASSLGSGDNEQYF. The CDR3 region has the DNA TGCGCCAGCAGCTTGGGTAGCGGGGACAATGAGCAGTACTTC.

V gene TRBV20-1 combines with J gene TRBJ2-1, with D perhaps matching TRBD2 (6 bases). The CDR3 covers 13 residues. Trimming removed 1 base at V and 6 bases at J, with 10 bases between. Germline V gene sequence: CDR1 DFQATT, CDR2 SNEGSKA (reference sequence). As DNA, the CDR3 is TGCAGTGCTAGAGGCGGGGTTTTCAATGAGCAGTTCTTC. It encodes CSARGGVFNEQFF.

This clonotype appeared a few times. The chain uses TRBV6-5 and TRBJ1-5; D is perhaps TRBD1 (5 bases). Trimming left V 2 bases short and J 2 bases short, with 16 bases between. Germline loops: CDR1 MNHEY, CDR2 SVGAGI. This CDR3 has 17 amino acids. DNA for the CDR3: TGTGCCAGCAGTTACCCCCATCGCAGGGTGGGCAATCAGCCCCAGCATTTT. This gives the protein CASSYPHRRVGNQPQHF.